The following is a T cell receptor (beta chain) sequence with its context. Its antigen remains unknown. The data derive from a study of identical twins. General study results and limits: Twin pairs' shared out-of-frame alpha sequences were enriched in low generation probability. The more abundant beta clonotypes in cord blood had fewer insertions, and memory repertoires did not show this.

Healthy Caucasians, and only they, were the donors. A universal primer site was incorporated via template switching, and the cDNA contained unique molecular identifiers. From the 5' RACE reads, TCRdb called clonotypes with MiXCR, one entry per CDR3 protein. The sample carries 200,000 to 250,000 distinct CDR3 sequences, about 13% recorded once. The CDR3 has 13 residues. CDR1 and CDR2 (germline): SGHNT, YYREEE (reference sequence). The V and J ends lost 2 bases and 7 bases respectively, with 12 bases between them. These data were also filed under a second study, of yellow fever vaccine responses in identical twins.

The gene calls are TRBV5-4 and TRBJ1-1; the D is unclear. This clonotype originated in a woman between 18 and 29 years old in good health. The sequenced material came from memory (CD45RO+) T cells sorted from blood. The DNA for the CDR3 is TGTGCCAGCAGCTTCTATGAGGGCGGTGAAGCTTTCTTT. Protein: CASSFYEGGEAFF.